A selection of T cell receptor beta chains follows, all from one sample in a study of OX40 agonist ivuxolimab in advanced cancers. Measured with immunoSEQ multiplex PCR; TCRdb has only the in-frame clones, and not every one. The data contain more than 55,000 clones, approximately 87% of them singletons. The material sequenced was CD4+ or CD8+ T cells sorted from blood, taken in a trial of the OX40 agonist ivuxolimab. These TCRs come from an adult with an advanced solid tumor such as melanoma, head and neck, liver or kidney cancer. The CDR3 runs from the conserved cysteine through the conserved F or W. A D gene is named only where the DNA matches it firmly. Size values are once, few and many counts, or a class for expanded clones, and some rows have none.

V gene	clone size	J gene	D gene	CDR3 length	CDR3 DNA	CDR3 protein
TRBV7-3	-	TRBJ1-1	-	15	TGTGCCAGCAGCCCCGAGGGCAGTCCGAACACTGAAGCTTTCTTT	CASSPEGSPNTEAFF
TRBV10-3	few	TRBJ2-3	-	14	TGTGCCATCAGTGTGACGGGAGGCACAGATACGCAGTATTTT	CAISVTGGTDTQYF
TRBV27	-	TRBJ2-1	-	13	TGTGCCAGCCAATACCCCCGGGAGAATGAGCAGTTCTTC	CASQYPRENEQFF
TRBV25-1	many	TRBJ2-7	TRBD1	15	TGTGCCAGCAGCCCAGGGGGACAGGGGCGGTACGAGCAGTACTTC	CASSPGGQGRYEQYF
TRBV10-3	-	TRBJ2-7	TRBD1	12	TGTGCCACCCGGCAGGGGGCCTACGAGCAGTACTTC	CATRQGAYEQYF
TRBV2	-	TRBJ1-5	TRBD1	20	TGTGCCAGCAGTGAATTCAACCCCGGACAGGGCGGGAGGAGCAATCAGCCCCAGCATTTT	CASSEFNPGQGGRSNQPQHF
TRBV10-3	-	TRBJ1-2	-	13	TGTGCCATCAGTAATCAGGGAAACTATGGCTACACCTTC	CAISNQGNYGYTF
TRBV4-1	-	TRBJ2-7	-	15	TGCGCCAGCAGCCAAGATATGGGCGGAACCTACGAGCAGTACTTC	CASSQDMGGTYEQYF
TRBV30	-	TRBJ1-2	-	15	TGTGCCTGGAGTGCACCCCATCTCCCGGGCTATGGCTACACCTTC	CAWSAPHLPGYGYTF
TRBV7-2	-	TRBJ2-3	TRBD2	15	TGTGCCAGCAGCTTAGGTCCAGCGGGATTAGATACGCAGTATTTT	CASSLGPAGLDTQYF
TRBV6-5	-	TRBJ2-7	-	13	TGTGCCAGCAGCGGGACGGCAACCTACGAGCAGTACTTC	CASSGTATYEQYF
TRBV18	-	TRBJ1-3	TRBD1	14	TGTGCCAGCTCGTCAGGGGGGTCTGGAAACACCATATATTTT	CASSSGGSGNTIYF
TRBV25-1	-	TRBJ2-7	-	11	TGTGCCAGCACCCTACCGGGAGAGCAGTACTTC	CASTLPGEQYF
TRBV19	-	TRBJ2-2	-	16	TGTGCCACGACCTCCACCGGGCTCGCGAACACCGGGGAGCTGTTTTTT	CATTSTGLANTGELFF
TRBV15	few	TRBJ2-7	TRBD1	15	TGTGCCACCAGCAGGGTAGGGACAGGGTTCCACGAGCAGTACTTC	CATSRVGTGFHEQYF
TRBV19	once	TRBJ2-3	-	12	TGTGCCAGTAGTATAACAGCAGATACGCAGTATTTT	CASSITADTQYF
TRBV7-2	-	TRBJ2-1	TRBD2	14	TGTGCCAGCAGCGAGACTAGCGGGAGGGATGAGCAGTTCTTC	CASSETSGRDEQFF
TRBV29-1	-	TRBJ2-7	TRBD1	14	TGCAGCGTTAAGTTCGAGGACAGGGTCTACGAGCAGTACTTC	CSVKFEDRVYEQYF
TRBV7-2	few	TRBJ1-3	-	12	TGTGCCAGCAGCTTAGCGCACGGCACCATATATTTT	CASSLAHGTIYF
TRBV11-2	-	TRBJ2-7	-	16	TGTGCCAGCAGCCCTGGACCGACTGGCGGGCTATACGAGCAGTACTTC	CASSPGPTGGLYEQYF
TRBV7-2	-	TRBJ2-3	-	14	TGTGCCAGCAGCCCGAAGTGGGCTGCAGATACGCAGTATTTT	CASSPKWAADTQYF
TRBV10-1	-	TRBJ1-4	TRBD1	17	TGCGCCAGGCACCAAACGGGACAGCCTGCAACTAATGAAAAACTGTTTTTT	CARHQTGQPATNEKLFF
TRBV5-6	-	TRBJ2-7	TRBD2	14	TGTGCCAGCAGCTCGGGACTAGGTATCCACGAGCAGTACTTC	CASSSGLGIHEQYF
TRBV11-3	once	TRBJ1-1	TRBD1	15	TGTGCCAGCAGCTCCGGGACAGGGATTAACACTGAAGCTTTCTTT	CASSSGTGINTEAFF
TRBV12-5	-	TRBJ1-1	TRBD1	19	TGTGCTAGTGGTTTGGCATCGGGACAGGGGAAGGTAAGGCCCACTGAAGCTTTCTTT	CASGLASGQGKVRPTEAFF
TRBV5-1	-	TRBJ1-1	-	14	TGCGCCAGCAGCTTGGGGACAGTAAACACTGAAGCTTTCTTT	CASSLGTVNTEAFF
TRBV19	-	TRBJ1-2	TRBD1	13	TGTGCCAGTAGCGCAGGGACAGGCTATGGCTACACCTTC	CASSAGTGYGYTF
TRBV6-6	-	TRBJ1-2	-	15	TGTGCCAGCAGTAACGATCGGAGGTCCCCCTATGGCTACACCTTC	CASSNDRRSPYGYTF
TRBV6-1	medium-sized	TRBJ1-2	TRBD1	15	TGTGCCAGCAGTGAAGCGCCGGGACAGGTCTATGGCTACACCTTC	CASSEAPGQVYGYTF
TRBV19	-	TRBJ2-3	-	15	TGTGCCAGTAGTATAGGCAACCCTAGCACAGATACGCAGTATTTT	CASSIGNPSTDTQYF
TRBV6-5	-	TRBJ1-1	TRBD1	12	TGTGCCAGCGGCTCGACAGGGGGACGCGCTTTCTTT	CASGSTGGRAFF
TRBV5-6	-	TRBJ1-1	-	12	TGTGCCAGCAGCTTCAGGAACACTGAAGCTTTCTTT	CASSFRNTEAFF
TRBV7-3	few	TRBJ2-1	-	13	TGTGCCAGCAGCGACACCCGACTCGACGAGCAGTTCTTC	CASSDTRLDEQFF
TRBV2	-	TRBJ1-3	TRBD1	13	TGTGCCACCGGAGGACAGGGAAGAAACACCATATATTTT	CATGGQGRNTIYF
TRBV5-1	-	TRBJ2-7	-	15	TGCGCCAGCAGCCTGGGACGGGATAGCTCCTACGAGCAGTACTTC	CASSLGRDSSYEQYF
TRBV5-4	-	TRBJ2-7	-	16	TGTGCCAGCAGCTTGGGTCGGCAGGGGTTCTCCTACGAGCAGTACTTC	CASSLGRQGFSYEQYF
TRBV5-4	-	TRBJ2-5	-	14	TGTGCCAGCAGCTTGCGGGGCGCTGGAGAGACCCAGTACTTC	CASSLRGAGETQYF
TRBV27	once	TRBJ2-7	TRBD1	14	TGTGCCAGCAGTTTATCAGGGGGCAACAACGAGCAGTACTTC	CASSLSGGNNEQYF
TRBV2	-	TRBJ1-2	-	12	TGTGCCAGAACAACGGAAAACTATGGCTACACCTTC	CARTTENYGYTF
TRBV6-1	-	TRBJ2-5	TRBD2	13	TGTGCCAGCGAAGGGGAGGGCCCAAAGACCCAGTACTTC	CASEGEGPKTQYF
TRBV5-4	-	TRBJ1-1	TRBD1	15	TGTGCCAGCAGGTCCACAGGGGAACGGTACACTGAAGCTTTCTTT	CASRSTGERYTEAFF
TRBV5-4	-	TRBJ2-7	-	15	TGTGCCAGCAGCTTGGGTACCGGGGTTCTCAACGAGCAGTACTTC	CASSLGTGVLNEQYF
TRBV6-5	-	TRBJ1-1	-	14	TGTGCCAGCAGTTACTCGGAAAGGAACACTGAAGCTTTCTTT	CASSYSERNTEAFF
TRBV9	many	TRBJ1-2	TRBD1	15	TGTGCCAGCAGCGAGGGAAAAGGGGGCGACTATGGCTACACCTTC	CASSEGKGGDYGYTF
TRBV5-1	-	TRBJ2-3	-	13	TGCGCCAGCAGCCTAGGGACTTCAGATACGCAGTATTTT	CASSLGTSDTQYF